Each of the 3 T cell receptor beta chains below was sequenced from the same sample in a study of T cells in Graves' hyperthyroidism and ophthalmopathy. What was amplified from RNA transcripts were TCR beta CDR3 regions. Researchers ran a first-round RT-PCR on the TCR CDR3 using the HTBI primer set. TCRdb recomputed calls from the multiplex PCR reads with MiXCR, one row per CDR3 protein. The sample consists of a few hundred thousand distinct CDR3 sequences, 22% of them appearing once. The sample comprised blood. All receptors come from a woman in her sixties or seventies with Graves' ophthalmopathy.

This chain joins TRBV5-1 and TRBJ2-3; TRBD2 matches 10 bases. This CDR3 has 17 amino acids. V shed 2 bases and J 4 bases; nucleotides not matched to a gene: 10. Germline CDR1 and CDR2: SGHRS and YFSETQ. The chain's CDR3 is CASSFASAGGRADTQYF. The CDR3 DNA reads TGCGCCAGCAGCTTTGCGTCAGCGGGAGGGCGGGCAGATACGCAGTATTTT.

This clonotype was observed a few times. This chain joins TRBV20-1 and TRBJ1-1; D remains unclear. Germline V gene data show CDR1 as DFQATT and CDR2 as SNEGSKA (reference sequence). This CDR3 region has 14 residues. The V end lost 1 base, the J end lost 1 base, and 10 bases lay between the germline ends. CDR3 nucleotide sequence: TGCAGTGCTAGAGTGCAATTTGGGAACACTGAAGCTTTCTTT. Translation: CSARVQFGNTEAFF.

This clonotype occurred many times. V usage is TRBV7-9 and J usage is TRBJ1-4; 7 bases align to TRBD1. The length of the CDR3 is 12 residues. V lost 0 bases and J lost 13; bases outside the gene matches: 2. Germline V gene data show CDR1 as SEHNR and CDR2 as FQNEAQ (reference sequence). The CDR3 protein is CASSLATGSLFF. The CDR3 DNA follows: TGTGCCAGCAGCTTAGCGACAGGGTCACTGTTTTTT.